These T cell receptor beta chains were read from a single sample in a study of vaccination effects on CD4 cells after COVID-19. Assay used: immunoSEQ multiplex PCR; TCRdb lists only in-frame clones, some missing. Of about 46,000 clones listed, around 80% were seen once; the top ten hold roughly 16%. These receptors are not linked to any known antigen. Here the sequenced sample was CD4+ T cells from PBMCs cultured with HCoV-OC43 spike peptides, taken after COVID-19 vaccination. Every receptor here comes from a human donor who received a COVID-19 vaccine. Both conserved end residues are part of each CDR3. D genes are given only for firm matches. Clone size is stated in some rows and not others, as once, few, many or a class when expanded.

v_call	d_call	clone_size	j_call	cdr3_nt	cdr3_aa
TRBV29-1	-	-	TRBJ1-6	TGCAGCGCTAAGACCGCTGCGGGGGATTCACCCCTCCACTTT	CSAKTAAGDSPLHF
TRBV21-1	-	-	TRBJ1-3	TGTGCCAGCATTCTTACGGACAACTCTGGAAACACCATATATTTT	CASILTDNSGNTIYF
TRBV5-1	TRBD1	-	TRBJ1-1	TGCGCCAGCAGCTTGACCTGGACAGGGGGCTACACTGAAGCTTTCTTT	CASSLTWTGGYTEAFF
TRBV27	-	-	TRBJ1-6	TGTGCCAGCAGTTTAACACATTCAAGATATAATTCCCATTCACCCCTCCACTTT	CASSLTHSRYNSHSPLHF
TRBV13	-	-	TRBJ1-2	TGTGCCAGCAGCTTGCCGGTTGGACAGATAACTAACTATGGCTACACCTTC	CASSLPVGQITNYGYTF
TRBV30	TRBD1	-	TRBJ1-6	TGTGCCGGAACAGGGGGCCCTTCACCCCTCCACTTT	CAGTGGPSPLHF
TRBV5-1	-	-	TRBJ2-3	TGCGCCAGCAGCTTGGGAGAGGGCACAGATACGCAGTATTTT	CASSLGEGTDTQYF
TRBV6-5	TRBD2	-	TRBJ2-3	TGTGCCAGCAGTTACTCGACTAGCGGGGGGACAGATACGCAGTATTTT	CASSYSTSGGTDTQYF
TRBV14	TRBD2	-	TRBJ2-3	TGTGCCAGCAGCCCACTAGCGGGGGGGAGCACAGATACGCAGTATTTT	CASSPLAGGSTDTQYF
TRBV3-1/TRBV3-2	TRBD1	-	TRBJ2-5	TGTGCCAGCAGCCCTTGGAATGGACAGGGTATGAAGACCCAGTACTTC	CASSPWNGQGMKTQYF
TRBV15	-	-	TRBJ2-5	TGTGCCACCAGCAGAGATCTTAGGGAAGAGACCCAGTACTTC	CATSRDLREETQYF
TRBV6-6	-	once	TRBJ1-1	TGTGCCAGCAGTGGAATGGGCGTATCGGGCACTGAAGCTTTCTTT	CASSGMGVSGTEAFF
TRBV4-2	-	-	TRBJ2-1	TGTGCCAGCAGCCAAGATCTTATGAGCTCCTACAATGAGCAGTTCTTC	CASSQDLMSSYNEQFF
TRBV5-1	-	-	TRBJ1-1	TGCGCCAGCAGCACCGGGGGGGGGACCAAAGCTTTCTTT	CASSTGGGTKAFF
TRBV27	-	-	TRBJ2-5	TGTGCCAGCAGGGGTGTGGCAGAGACCCAGTACTTC	CASRGVAETQYF
TRBV4-1	TRBD1	-	TRBJ2-7	TGCGCCAGCAGCCCTCGCTCCGGGACAGGGGGCTTCGGGCAGTACTTC	CASSPRSGTGGFGQYF
TRBV18	-	-	TRBJ2-3	TGTGCCAGCTCACCACTAAGGGGGGGAAGCACAGATACGCAGTATTTT	CASSPLRGGSTDTQYF
TRBV7-8	TRBD2	-	TRBJ2-2	TGTGCCAGCAGCTTAGATTCAGCGGGGGGAGTTATCGGGGAGCTGTTTTTT	CASSLDSAGGVIGELFF
TRBV6-8	TRBD1	-	TRBJ2-7	TGTGCCAGCAGTTACTCGATGAATTTGCAGGGGGCGCAGAGCGAGCAGTACTTC	CASSYSMNLQGAQSEQYF
TRBV30	TRBD1	-	TRBJ1-5	TGTGCCTGGAGTGTACCAACGAAAACCCGGACAGGGCAGCATTTT	CAWSVPTKTRTGQHF
TRBV6-2/TRBV6-3	TRBD2	-	TRBJ2-7	TGTGCCAGCAGTAAACCGGGACTAGCGACCTACGAGCAGTACTTC	CASSKPGLATYEQYF
TRBV20-1	TRBD2	-	TRBJ2-3	TGCAGTGCTAGTGGACGGGGGGTTGGAGATACGCAGTATTTT	CSASGRGVGDTQYF
TRBV11-2	-	-	TRBJ2-1	TGTGCCAGCAGCTTGTCTAATGAGCAGTTCTTC	CASSLSNEQFF
TRBV27	TRBD1	-	TRBJ2-1	TGTGCCAGCGGGGGACAGGCTGACGTCGTTGAGCAGTTCTTC	CASGGQADVVEQFF
TRBV20-1	TRBD2	few	TRBJ2-3	TGCAGTGCAAGTGATAAAAGCGGGAGGGGCACAGATACGCAGTATTTT	CSASDKSGRGTDTQYF
TRBV11-2	-	-	TRBJ1-3	TGTGCCAGCAGCCAGCAACGCGGAAACACCATATATTTT	CASSQQRGNTIYF
TRBV5-1	-	-	TRBJ1-5	TGCGCCAGCAGCCCCGGAAGTGGACAGCCCCAGCATTTT	CASSPGSGQPQHF
TRBV6-2/TRBV6-3	-	-	TRBJ2-5	TGTGCCAGCAGTCTGGGACAAGAGACCCAGTACTTC	CASSLGQETQYF
TRBV11-2	TRBD2	-	TRBJ2-5	TGTGCCAGCAGCTTAGGGGGGGGATCGAGGGAGACCCAGTACTTC	CASSLGGGSRETQYF
TRBV25-1	-	-	TRBJ1-6	TGTGCCAGCAGGCCGAGCTCCTATAATTCACCCCTCCACTTT	CASRPSSYNSPLHF
TRBV7-2	-	-	TRBJ1-2	TGTGCCAGCAGCTTAGGGAGGAGCTATGGCTACACCTTC	CASSLGRSYGYTF
TRBV11-3	-	-	TRBJ1-3	TGTGCCAGCAGCCCAGGGACTTTCTCTGGAAACACCATATATTTT	CASSPGTFSGNTIYF
TRBV4-1	-	-	TRBJ2-2	TGCGCCAGCAGCCAGATGGTCCTAGTAAAAACCGGGGAGCTGTTTTTT	CASSQMVLVKTGELFF
TRBV5-1	-	-	TRBJ2-7	TGCGCCAGCAGCTTGAGGGGGTCAGCCCCCTACGAGCAGTACTTC	CASSLRGSAPYEQYF
TRBV6-5	TRBD1	-	TRBJ2-7	TGTGCCAGCAGCAAAGACAGGGTTTGGGAGCAGTACTTC	CASSKDRVWEQYF
TRBV5-1	TRBD2	-	TRBJ2-3	TGCGCCAGCAGTCAAGCGGGGAGGTTGGATACGCAGTATTTT	CASSQAGRLDTQYF
TRBV6-5	TRBD1	-	TRBJ2-3	TGTGCCAGCAGACCCGGGACAGGGGGGACAGATACGCAGTATTTT	CASRPGTGGTDTQYF
TRBV9	TRBD1	-	TRBJ2-2	TGTGCCAGCAGCGTAGTGGGACAGGGTAAAACCGGGGAGCTGTTTTTT	CASSVVGQGKTGELFF
TRBV19	TRBD2	few	TRBJ2-1	TGTGCCAGTAGTATAGGGGTAGCGGGTCGACACAATGAGCAGTTCTTC	CASSIGVAGRHNEQFF
TRBV3-1/TRBV3-2	TRBD2	-	TRBJ2-5	TGTGCCAGCAGCCAAATGCTAGCGGGACCGAGAGAGACCCAGTACTTC	CASSQMLAGPRETQYF
TRBV6-6	-	-	TRBJ2-7	TGTGCCAGCAGTTACTTAGGCCTCGGGTACTTC	CASSYLGLGYF
TRBV6-4	TRBD2	-	TRBJ2-1	TGTGCCAGCAGTGACTCGACCAGCGGGGGTAGCGATGAGCAGTTCTTC	CASSDSTSGGSDEQFF
TRBV7-2	-	-	TRBJ1-1	TGTGCCAGCAGCCCGCGAACCGGGGGGGGGAGGTACACTGAAGCTTTCTTT	CASSPRTGGGRYTEAFF
TRBV7-9	-	-	TRBJ2-1	TGTGCCAGCAGCAGCTCCCCTGTTGCGGAGGGATACAATGAGCAGTTCTTC	CASSSSPVAEGYNEQFF
TRBV4-1	TRBD1	-	TRBJ1-5	TGCGCCAGCAGCCAAGATCCCAGAATGACAGGGAACCAGCCCCAGCATTTT	CASSQDPRMTGNQPQHF
TRBV11-1	-	-	TRBJ2-1	TGTGCCAGCTGTCCGGGCCCGAAGGCCTACAATGAGCAGTTCTTC	CASCPGPKAYNEQFF
TRBV19	-	-	TRBJ2-2	TGTGCCAGTAGTTTGGTTTCTGGAGGGATGAACCCCGGGGAGCTGTTTTTT	CASSLVSGGMNPGELFF
TRBV13	-	-	TRBJ2-7	TGTGCCAGCAGCTTAGGGGGTGCTACAGGGGAGCAGTACTTC	CASSLGGATGEQYF
TRBV4-1	TRBD1	once	TRBJ1-2	TGCGCCAGCAGCCTCGACAGGGGGCTGGGCTACACCTTC	CASSLDRGLGYTF
TRBV5-1	TRBD1	-	TRBJ1-4	TGCGCCAGCAGCTTCGGACAGGGGGGCACTAATGAAAAACTGTTTTTT	CASSFGQGGTNEKLFF